A selection of T cell receptor beta chains follows, all from one sample in a study of T-cell reconstitution after alpha-beta-depleted transplantation in children. TCRdb fed the PCR reads into MiXCR, producing one record per CDR3 protein. The table lists about 500,000 distinct CDR3 sequences, roughly 33% of them singletons. The source was PBMCs from the stem cell graft donor, collected from the stem cell graft. These receptors came from a human donor who donated a stem cell graft to a child with aplastic anemia. CDR3s include the opening cysteine and the closing phenylalanine or tryptophan. The D gene is left open where the match is weak. Where a row states a size, it is once, few, many or the class of an expanded clone; other rows omit it.

>TRBV24-1|few|TRBJ2-1|TRBD2
TGTGCCACTAGTAGCGGGAGGGCCGGGAATGAGCAGTTCTTC
CATSSGRAGNEQFF
>TRBV5-1|NA|TRBJ1-2|NA
TGCGCCAGCAGCTTGGGCCAGGGAGGGGATGGCTACACCTTC
CASSLGQGGDGYTF
>TRBV7-2|NA|TRBJ1-1|NA
TGTGCCAGCAGCCCCACCTCAACGAACACTGAAGCTTTCTTT
CASSPTSTNTEAFF
>TRBV11-2|few|TRBJ1-1|NA
TGTGCCAGCAGCTTTTTATTGGGGCGCGCCGAACGCACTGAAGCTTTCTTT
CASSFLLGRAERTEAFF
>TRBV19|NA|TRBJ2-5|TRBD1
TGTGCCAGTAAGACGACAGGGTCCCAAGAGACCCAGTACTTC
CASKTTGSQETQYF
>TRBV3-1|NA|TRBJ1-2|NA
TGTGCCAGCAGCCATGGCGTCAGGGACTATGGCTACACCTTC
CASSHGVRDYGYTF
>TRBV20-1|NA|TRBJ2-1|TRBD2
TGCAGTGCTAGAGGGACTAGCGGGAGGGCCGGCAATGAGCAGTTCTTC
CSARGTSGRAGNEQFF
>TRBV20-1|NA|TRBJ2-3|TRBD2
TGCAGTGCCCCTAGAACTAGCGGGAGGGATACAGATACGCAGTATTTT
CSAPRTSGRDTDTQYF
>TRBV6-1|NA|TRBJ2-3|TRBD2
TGTGCCAGCAGTGATTGGACTAGCGGGAGCACAGATACGCAGTATTTT
CASSDWTSGSTDTQYF
>TRBV28|NA|TRBJ2-2|NA
TGTGCCAGCAGCCCCTTCGGAGGGAGCGCCGGGGAGCTGTTTTTT
CASSPFGGSAGELFF
>TRBV4-2|NA|TRBJ1-2|TRBD1
TGTGCCAGCAGCCAATCCAGGGGGCTACACTATGGCTACACCTTC
CASSQSRGLHYGYTF
>TRBV20-1|NA|TRBJ2-4|NA
TGCAGTGCGGGGACGGTCAACATTCAGTACTTC
CSAGTVNIQYF
>TRBV25-1|few|TRBJ2-3|TRBD2
TGTGCCAGCAGTGAAGGTGGGACTAGCGGGATGAACACGCAGTATTTT
CASSEGGTSGMNTQYF
>TRBV9|few|TRBJ2-3|NA
TGTGCCAGCAGGGGAGTTGGGGCAGATACGCAGTATTTT
CASRGVGADTQYF
>TRBV7-3|NA|TRBJ2-1|TRBD2
TGTGCCAGCAGCTTTCTAGCGGGACTAGGCTACAATGAGCAGTTCTTC
CASSFLAGLGYNEQFF
>TRBV18|few|TRBJ1-6|TRBD1
TGTGCCAGCTCACCCTACAGGGGAACGGATAGACCCCTCCACTTT
CASSPYRGTDRPLHF
>TRBV29-1|NA|TRBJ2-1|TRBD2
TGCAGCGTTCCCAATCTAGCGGGAGGGTATGAGTTCTTC
CSVPNLAGGYEFF
>TRBV29-1|NA|TRBJ2-1|TRBD2
TGCAGCGTTGAGATTAGCGGGAGTGGCTACAATGAGCAGTTCTTC
CSVEISGSGYNEQFF
>TRBV7-3|NA|TRBJ2-1|NA
TGTGCCAGCAGCCGAAGTAGGGGGTACAATGAGCAGTTCTTC
CASSRSRGYNEQFF
>TRBV7-9|NA|TRBJ2-1|NA
TGTGCCAGCAGCTCAAGCGGGTCCGACAATGAGCAGTTCTTC
CASSSSGSDNEQFF
>TRBV10-2|NA|TRBJ1-2|NA
TGCGCCAGCAGTGATCGGGGCAGGGGAATCTATGGCTACACCTTC
CASSDRGRGIYGYTF
>TRBV4-1|NA|TRBJ2-3|TRBD2
TGCGCCAGCAGCCTGGAGGGACTAGCGGTCACAGATACGCAGTATTTT
CASSLEGLAVTDTQYF
>TRBV20-1|NA|TRBJ2-4|NA
TGCAGTGCTAGGGACACAGACAAAAACATTCAGTACTTC
CSARDTDKNIQYF
>TRBV12-3/TRBV12-4|few|TRBJ2-3|TRBD2
TGTGCCAGCAGTTTACCCGGAGCGGGAGTCGGGGATACGCAGTATTTT
CASSLPGAGVGDTQYF
>TRBV20-1|NA|TRBJ1-5|NA
TGCAGTGCTACAGACAGACTCAATCAGCCCCAGCATTTT
CSATDRLNQPQHF
>TRBV12-3/TRBV12-4|NA|TRBJ1-1|NA
TGTGCCAGCAGTTTAACCCTGATGAACACTGAAGCTTTCTTT
CASSLTLMNTEAFF
>TRBV18|NA|TRBJ2-6|NA
TGTGCCAGCTCCCCTGGCCTTTCGGGGGCCAACGTCCTGACTTTC
CASSPGLSGANVLTF
>TRBV12-5|NA|TRBJ1-5|NA
TGTGCTAGTGGTTCCGGGACTTTTCACTCTAGCAATCAGCCCCAGCATTTT
CASGSGTFHSSNQPQHF
>TRBV7-2|few|TRBJ2-1|NA
TGTGCCGGGGCTGTGGGTTATGAGCAGTTCTTC
CAGAVGYEQFF
>TRBV2|once|TRBJ1-1|NA
TGTGCCAGCAGTGAAGACAGGGTCGGGCTGAACACTGAAGCTTTCTTT
CASSEDRVGLNTEAFF
>TRBV7-2|NA|TRBJ1-2|TRBD1
TGTGCCAGCAGCCCACGGACAGGGGGCCTTAACTATGGCTACACCTTC
CASSPRTGGLNYGYTF
>TRBV20-1|NA|TRBJ2-7|TRBD2
TGCAGTGCTAGAGTAGCGGGAGGGCTCTACGAGCAGTACTTC
CSARVAGGLYEQYF
>TRBV9|NA|TRBJ2-2|NA
TGTGCCAGCAGACAGGGTACCAACACCGGGGAGCTGTTTTTT
CASRQGTNTGELFF
>TRBV6-4|NA|TRBJ2-1|TRBD1
TGTGCCAGCAGTGACAGGGGGCACAATGAGCAGTTC
CASSDRGHNEQF
>TRBV15|NA|TRBJ2-3|NA
TGTGCCACCGATGAAGGGGTACGTGGGACAGATACGCAGTATTTT
CATDEGVRGTDTQYF
>TRBV29-1|NA|TRBJ2-7|TRBD2
TGCAGCGTCGCCCACCTAGCGGGAGGGGCCTACGAGCAGTACTTC
CSVAHLAGGAYEQYF
>TRBV7-2|NA|TRBJ2-1|NA
TGTGCCAGCAGCTTGAGGACAGAGTACAATGAGCAGTTCTTC
CASSLRTEYNEQFF
>TRBV27|NA|TRBJ2-7|NA
TGTGCCAGCAGTTTCCTTGGATCGTCCTACGAGCAGTACTTC
CASSFLGSSYEQYF
>TRBV7-2|NA|TRBJ2-1|NA
TGTGCCAGCAGCCACCCAGGGAATGAGCAGTTCTTC
CASSHPGNEQFF
>TRBV12-3/TRBV12-4|NA|TRBJ2-1|TRBD2
TGTGCCAGCAGACTCCGCCGGGGCGGGGGTTACAATGAGCAGTTCTTC
CASRLRRGGGYNEQFF
>TRBV7-9|many|TRBJ2-7|NA
TGTGCCAGCAGCTCGCCAACAGGGATCGGCGAGCAGTACTTC
CASSSPTGIGEQYF
>TRBV5-1|NA|TRBJ2-3|NA
TGCGCCAGCAGCTCTATTATAAGGACCGATAGCACAGATACGCAGTATTTT
CASSSIIRTDSTDTQYF
>TRBV7-9|NA|TRBJ1-5|TRBD1
TGTGCCAGCAGCCCAATGGGACAGGGTAACAATCAGCCCCAGCATTTT
CASSPMGQGNNQPQHF
>TRBV29-1|NA|TRBJ2-7|NA
TGCAGCGTAGAGCAGGGGGGGGACTACGAGCAGTACTTC
CSVEQGGDYEQYF
>TRBV29-1|NA|TRBJ1-2|TRBD1
TGCAGCGTGACAGGGGGTTACTCTAACTATGGCTACACCTTC
CSVTGGYSNYGYTF
>TRBV11-1|NA|TRBJ1-5|NA
TGTGCCACCAACGACATTAGCAATCAGCCCCAGCATTTT
CATNDISNQPQHF
>TRBV29-1|NA|TRBJ2-1|NA
TGCAGCGTTGGGAAACTGTCTTGGGAAATTTACGGCAATGAGCAGTTCTTC
CSVGKLSWEIYGNEQFF
>TRBV9|NA|TRBJ2-6|NA
TGTGCCAGCAGCGGAGTTACAGCTACTGGGGCCAACGTCCTGACTTTC
CASSGVTATGANVLTF